Presented here are 12 T cell receptor beta chains from one specimen sequenced in a study of early T cells in non-severe SARS-CoV-2 infection. TCRdb recomputed calls from the 5' RACE reads with MiXCR, one row per CDR3 protein. The data show roughly 81,000 distinct CDR3 sequences, with around 6% seen just once and roughly 7.8% held by the top ten. The sequenced sample consisted of whole blood. All receptors come from an adult who was a healthcare worker with PCR-confirmed SARS-CoV-2 infection or an uninfected control (not recorded which).

Many counts were recorded for this clonotype. The J gene is TRBJ2-1, the V gene TRBV5-6; 10 bases are shared with TRBD1. The CDR3 extends over 15 amino acids. The junction had 5 bases not matched to a gene; V was cut back by 6 bases and J by 2 bases. Looked up from germline, CDR1 is SGHDT and CDR2 is YYEEEE. The CDR3 protein is CASTRGQGAYNEQFF. CDR3 DNA sequence: TGTGCCAGCACAAGAGGACAGGGGGCCTACAATGAGCAGTTCTTC.

The V gene is TRBV7-9, the J gene TRBJ2-7; 7 bases line up with TRBD2. J was trimmed by 7 bases and V by 5 bases; bases with no gene match: 11. Germline lookup yields CDR1 SEHNR and CDR2 FQNEAQ (reference sequence). The CDR3 sequence is 14 residues long. The CDR3 DNA reads TGTGCCAGCAGCCCCGGGGGGAAGGGACTAGAGCAGTACTTC. It encodes CASSPGGKGLEQYF.

The chain employs TRBV2 and TRBJ1-6; no reliable D call. The CDR3 totals 15 residues. CDR1 is SNHLY, CDR2 FYNNEI, per germline. Between the trimmed V and J ends, which lost 6 bases and 5 bases, there was a span of 14 bases. CDR3 in amino acids: CASRGSAGNNSPLHF. CDR3 sequence (DNA): TGTGCCAGCAGGGGTAGCGCGGGAAATAATTCACCCCTCCACTTT.

The rearrangement links TRBV5-1 to TRBJ2-7; D might be TRBD1 (6 bases). Germline-derived CDR1 and CDR2 are SGHRS and YFSETQ. Trimming shortened V by 3 bases and J by 0 bases, and 10 bases separated the two germline ends. The CDR3 is 14 amino acids. The CDR3 DNA is TGCGCCAGCAGCTCCCGGGACATCTCCTACGAGCAGTACTTC. This codes for CASSSRDISYEQYF.

In its sample, this clonotype was seen many times. This sequence joins TRBV29-1 and TRBJ1-2; D possibly corresponds to TRBD1 (5 bases). CDR1 SQVTM and CDR2 ANQGSEA come from the germline V gene. CDR3 length equals 13 residues. The V end lost 4 bases, the J end lost 5 bases, and 14 bases lay between the germline ends. This CDR3 is CSVGSQESYGYTF. The CDR3 DNA is TGCAGCGTTGGGTCACAGGAAAGTTATGGCTACACCTTC.

CDR3 DNA sequence: TGTGCCAGCAGGCTAAGACAGGGGGCGGGCATGAACACTGAAGCTTTCTTT. Amino acid sequence: CASRLRQGAGMNTEAFF. The V call is TRBV28, the J call TRBJ1-1, with 10 bases matching TRBD1. CDR1 MDHEN and CDR2 SYDVKM come from the germline V gene. The CDR3 has 17 residues. J gave up 0 bases and V 6 bases, and 10 bases lay outside the gene matches.

In this sample, this clonotype turned up many times. The chain recombines TRBV7-8 with TRBJ2-5, with 7 positions matching TRBD1. The germline CDR1 and CDR2 sequences are SGHVS and FQNEAQ. With V trimmed by 5 bases and J by 4 bases, 4 bases remained unmatched. This CDR3 comprises 13 residues. In nucleotides, the CDR3 is TGTGCCAGCAGCCTAAACAGGGGAGAGACCCAGTACTTC. It codes for CASSLNRGETQYF. Full variable domain (missing parts from reference TRBV7-8 and TRBJ2-5): GAGVSQSPRYKVAKRGQDVALRCDPISGHVSLFWYQQALGQGPEFLTYFQNEAQLDKSGLPSDRFFAERPEGSVSTLKIQRTQQEDSAVYLCASSLNRGETQYFGPGTRLLVL.

Many counts were recorded for this clonotype. The chain recombines TRBV7-2 with TRBJ1-2; D gene unclear. CDR1 is SGHTA, CDR2 FQGNSA, per germline. V was shortened by 6 bases and J by 6 bases, with 8 bases between the two germline ends. The CDR3 runs 11 residues. In nucleotides, the CDR3 is TGTGCCAGCAGGCTGACTGATGGCTACACCTTC. As protein: CASRLTDGYTF.

This clonotype has a count of ten or more. CDR3 sequence: CASSSSGYGRNEQFF. The CDR3 DNA reads TGTGCCAGCAGCTCATCAGGTTATGGGCGAAATGAGCAGTTCTTC. The chain carries TRBV11-3 and TRBJ2-1; no reliable D call. V lost 4 bases and J lost 7, with 17 bases in between. Germline CDR1 SGHNT, CDR2 YENEEA. The CDR3 is 15 residues long.

Details on this clonotype: This may come from a read error, since a much larger clone is one base off. This chain joins TRBV29-1 and TRBJ1-1; 8 bases fit TRBD1. From germline, CDR1 is SQVTM and CDR2 ANQGSEA. This CDR3 contains 15 residues. The CDR3 sequence is CSDGQGARSGTEVFF. CDR3 nucleotides: TGCAGCGACGGTCAGGGGGCGCGTTCAGGCACTGAAGTTTTCTTT.

Ten or more counts support this clonotype. The rearrangement joins TRBV4-3 to TRBJ2-7; the D is unclear. V was trimmed by 2 bases and J by 5 bases, leaving 10 bases between them. This CDR3 region has 13 residues. Looked up from germline, CDR1 is LGHNA and CDR2 is YSLEER. Here the CDR3 reads CASSQKGSHEQYF. The CDR3 DNA is TGCGCCAGCAGCCAAAAAGGGTCCCACGAGCAGTACTTC.

Only a few counts were recorded for this clonotype. This chain joins TRBV3-1 and TRBJ2-7, with D uncertain. Germline assignment: CDR1 LGHDT and CDR2 YNNKEL (reference sequence). This CDR3 is 15 amino acids long. V was pared by 0 bases and J by 3 bases, with 12 bases between. CDR3 residues: CASSQDLGKVYEQYF. CDR3 DNA sequence: TGTGCCAGCAGCCAAGATTTAGGGAAAGTCTACGAGCAGTACTTC.